This TCR beta chain was captured in a study of glioma-infiltrating T cells. TCR alpha and beta CDR3 regions were amplified from RNA using iRepertoire nested multiplex PCR. One entry per CDR3 protein, called by TCRdb with MiXCR from the multiplex PCR reads. The profile shows 300,000 to 450,000 distinct CDR3 sequences, approximately 42% of them singletons. Only one count was recorded for this clonotype. Its antigen remains unknown. The CDR3 extends over 17 amino acids. Germline V gene data show CDR1 as MNHEY and CDR2 as SMNVEV (reference sequence). J lost 0 bases, V lost 6 bases, and 10 bases had no gene match. Regarding the study as a whole: Non-neoplastic patients had below-expected tissue-blood divergence, while all gliomas exceeded expectation. CDR3 overlap between tissue and blood was very small.

The sequence derives from a human donor with low-grade glioma or glioblastoma, undergoing nonglioma brain surgery, or in good health (not recorded which). The rearrangement uses TRBV27 and TRBJ2-3, with 9 bases matching TRBD1. The sample comprised glioma tissue, nonneoplastic brain tissue, or PBMCs (not recorded which). The CDR3 region is CASSHRDRATSTDTQYF. In DNA, the CDR3 is TGTGCCAGCAGCCACCGGGACAGGGCTACTAGCACAGATACGCAGTATTTT.